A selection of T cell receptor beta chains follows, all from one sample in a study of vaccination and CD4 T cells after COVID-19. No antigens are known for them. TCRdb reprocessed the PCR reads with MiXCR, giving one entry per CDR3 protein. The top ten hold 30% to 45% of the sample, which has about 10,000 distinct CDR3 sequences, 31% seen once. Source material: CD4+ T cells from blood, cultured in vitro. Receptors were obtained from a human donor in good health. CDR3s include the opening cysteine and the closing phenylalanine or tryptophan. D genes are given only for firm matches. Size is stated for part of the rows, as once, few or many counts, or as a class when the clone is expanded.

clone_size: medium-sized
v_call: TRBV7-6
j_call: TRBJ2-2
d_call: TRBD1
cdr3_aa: CASSLTGGDTGELFF

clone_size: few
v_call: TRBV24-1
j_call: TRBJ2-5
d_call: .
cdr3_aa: CATSDPGSETQYF

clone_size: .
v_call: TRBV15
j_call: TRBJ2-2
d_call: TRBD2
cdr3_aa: CATSPLAGNTGELFF

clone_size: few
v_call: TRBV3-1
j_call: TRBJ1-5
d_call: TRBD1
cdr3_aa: CASGPGQAQHF

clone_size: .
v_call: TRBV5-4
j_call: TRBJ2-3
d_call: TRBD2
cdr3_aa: CASRRAGGITDTQYF

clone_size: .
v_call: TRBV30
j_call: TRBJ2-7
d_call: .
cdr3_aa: CASSQGGDEQYF

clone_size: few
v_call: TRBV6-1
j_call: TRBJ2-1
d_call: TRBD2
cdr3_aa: CASNINLGLAGWDEQFF

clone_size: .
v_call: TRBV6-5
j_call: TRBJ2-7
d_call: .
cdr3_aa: CASSYRVGGQYEQYF

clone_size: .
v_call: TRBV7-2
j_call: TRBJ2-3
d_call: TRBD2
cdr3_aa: CASSLIGLGDTQYF

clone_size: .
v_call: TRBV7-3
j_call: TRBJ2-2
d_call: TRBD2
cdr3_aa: CASSLNGPRAGGPNTGELFF

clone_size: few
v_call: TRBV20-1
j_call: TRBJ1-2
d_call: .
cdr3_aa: CSAVMVRGALRNYGYTF

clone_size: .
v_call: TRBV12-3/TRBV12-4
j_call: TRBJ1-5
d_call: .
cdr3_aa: CASGRDFHQHF

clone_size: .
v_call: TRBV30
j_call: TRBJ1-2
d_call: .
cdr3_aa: CAWSASYGYTF

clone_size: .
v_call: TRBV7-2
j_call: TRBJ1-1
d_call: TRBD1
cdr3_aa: CASSWAGTGVTEAFF

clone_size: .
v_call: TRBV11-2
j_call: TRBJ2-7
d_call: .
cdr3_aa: CASSLNRFEQYF

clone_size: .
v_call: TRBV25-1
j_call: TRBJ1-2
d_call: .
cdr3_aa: CASSGTTDGYTF

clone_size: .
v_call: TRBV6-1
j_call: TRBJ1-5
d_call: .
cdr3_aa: CASRGGGWSQPQHF

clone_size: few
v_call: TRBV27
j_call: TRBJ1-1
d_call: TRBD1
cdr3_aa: CASSLQQGGGTEAFF

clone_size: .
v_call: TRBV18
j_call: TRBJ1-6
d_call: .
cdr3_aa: CASSSGTPDNSPLHF

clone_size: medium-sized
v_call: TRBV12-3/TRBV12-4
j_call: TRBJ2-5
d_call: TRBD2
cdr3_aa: CASSSTWGLAGGLETQYF

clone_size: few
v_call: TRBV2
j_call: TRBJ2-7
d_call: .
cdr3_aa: CASKVVNEQYF

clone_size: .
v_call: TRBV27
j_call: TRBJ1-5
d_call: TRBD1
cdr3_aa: CASRPTGGGQPQHF

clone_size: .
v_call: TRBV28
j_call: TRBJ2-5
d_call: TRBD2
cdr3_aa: CASSSTPSGGLQTQYF

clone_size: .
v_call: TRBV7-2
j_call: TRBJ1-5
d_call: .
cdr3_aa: CASSPALENQPQHF

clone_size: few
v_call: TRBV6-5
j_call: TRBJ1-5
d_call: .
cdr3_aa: CASSSGDGNQPQHF

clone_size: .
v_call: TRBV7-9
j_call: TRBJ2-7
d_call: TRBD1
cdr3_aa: CASSLGRDRRHSF

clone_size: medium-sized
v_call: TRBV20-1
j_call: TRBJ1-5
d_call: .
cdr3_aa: CSATRRGINQPQHF

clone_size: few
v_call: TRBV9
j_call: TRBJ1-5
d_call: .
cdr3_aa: CASSVADRQPQHF

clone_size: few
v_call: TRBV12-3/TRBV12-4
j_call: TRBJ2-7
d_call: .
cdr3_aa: CASSLYPKGEQYF

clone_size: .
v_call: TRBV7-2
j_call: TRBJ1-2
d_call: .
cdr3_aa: CASSPKAGGHGYTF

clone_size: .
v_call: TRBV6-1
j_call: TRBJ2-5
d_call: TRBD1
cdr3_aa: CASSPRQGGVTQYF

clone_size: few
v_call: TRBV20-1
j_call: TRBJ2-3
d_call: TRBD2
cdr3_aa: CSARGISGVPSTDTQYF

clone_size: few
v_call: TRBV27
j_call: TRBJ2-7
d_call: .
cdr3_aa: CASGIGTSYEQYF

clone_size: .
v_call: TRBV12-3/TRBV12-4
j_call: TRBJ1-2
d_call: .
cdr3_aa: CASSRGQFYGYTF

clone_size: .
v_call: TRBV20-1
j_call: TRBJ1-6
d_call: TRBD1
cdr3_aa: CSARDPGQGMGNSPLHF

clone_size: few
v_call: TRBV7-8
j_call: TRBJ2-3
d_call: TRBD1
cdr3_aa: CASIQGAGTDTQYF

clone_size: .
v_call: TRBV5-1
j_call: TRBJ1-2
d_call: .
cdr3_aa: CASSPDGGIYGYTF

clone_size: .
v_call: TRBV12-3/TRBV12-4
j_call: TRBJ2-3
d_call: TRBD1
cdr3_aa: CASSGGQAGTDTQYF

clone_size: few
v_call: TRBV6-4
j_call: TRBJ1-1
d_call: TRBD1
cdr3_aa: CASSEGDRGQAFF

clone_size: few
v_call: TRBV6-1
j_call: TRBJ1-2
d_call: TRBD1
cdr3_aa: CASSPGGLNYGYTF

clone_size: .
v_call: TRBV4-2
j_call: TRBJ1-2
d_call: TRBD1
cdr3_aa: CASSQTSTGTDYGYTF

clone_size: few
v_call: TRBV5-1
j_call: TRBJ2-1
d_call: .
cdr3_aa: CASSPRGQVQFF

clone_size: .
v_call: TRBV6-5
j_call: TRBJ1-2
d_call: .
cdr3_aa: CASSYSQHYGYTF

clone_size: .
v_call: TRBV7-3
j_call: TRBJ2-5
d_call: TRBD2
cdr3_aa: CASSPGAAAGGETQYF

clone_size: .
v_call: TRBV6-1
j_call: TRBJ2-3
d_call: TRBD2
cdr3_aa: CASSENERGLNTQYF

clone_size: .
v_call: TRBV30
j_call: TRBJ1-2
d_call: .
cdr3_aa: CAWRTQLTGFWTSYGYTF

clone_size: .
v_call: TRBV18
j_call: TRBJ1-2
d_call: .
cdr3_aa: CASSPGAGNYGYTF

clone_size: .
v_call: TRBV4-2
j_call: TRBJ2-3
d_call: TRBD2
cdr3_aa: CASSQAASGGADTQYF

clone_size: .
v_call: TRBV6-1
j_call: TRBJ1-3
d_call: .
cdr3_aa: CASSEGAGGNTIYF

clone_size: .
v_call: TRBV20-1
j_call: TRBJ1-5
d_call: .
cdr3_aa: CSAMGHLNQPQHF

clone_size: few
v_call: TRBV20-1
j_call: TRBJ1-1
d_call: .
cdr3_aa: CSARGRALNTEAFF

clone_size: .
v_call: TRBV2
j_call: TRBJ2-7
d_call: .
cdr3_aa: CASSELGQVPDEQYF

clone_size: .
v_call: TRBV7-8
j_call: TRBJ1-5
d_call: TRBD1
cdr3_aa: CASSLQGTGNQPQHF